This T cell receptor (beta chain) originates from a study of cytomegalovirus exposure and HLA in healthy donors (dated by TCRdb to 2016 to 2017). At the level of the whole study: According to an earlier analysis of 587 of the donors, about 179 million T cells yielded roughly 110 million unique TCR beta sequences and around 300 Gb of sequence data. An early release that covered several hundred HLA-typed donors contained about 290 gigabases of sequencing data and tens of millions of unique TCR sequences. The genetic ancestry cluster associated with self-reported Caucasian donors included approximately 85% of the approximately 400 genotyped donors. The aim of the study was to test whether cataloging public T cell receptors could identify signatures of past pathogen exposure. Using immunosequencing, the study profiled T cell repertoires from around 680 subjects and related those repertoires to cytomegalovirus serostatus. Along with the roughly 670-subject first cohort, a separate validation cohort of over 90 different subjects was used. To predict cytomegalovirus infection status, the study combined high-throughput TCR immunosequencing, statistical association of individual TCRs with disease status, and machine learning. In a later analysis, previously published TCR beta repertoires from several hundred donors were re-analyzed and high-resolution HLA genotyping was added so that TCR occurrence patterns could be studied. The later analysis used no new phenotypic data to find candidate immune exposures, relying instead on TCR beta sequences and their occurrence across donors. To decide whether each TCR beta V gene segment behaved as functional or pseudogenic, an earlier analysis of 587 of the donors relied on high-throughput TCR beta sequencing. Donor age, sex, ethnicity and CMV serostatus were compiled together with the repertoire data. In a later genetic analysis, genome-wide SNP genotypes for about 65% of the roughly 700 donors were used, and that subset was treated as a discovery cohort. Every discovery cohort repertoire had been produced on one sequencing platform. HLA typing included class I and class II loci at four-digit resolution. Typing coverage differed by locus: A, B, C, DRB1 and DQB1 were typed in roughly 620-630 donors, DQA1 in around 500, DPA1 in approximately 600, and DPB1 in 472. Several DR-DQ haplotypes were treated as single units for association and clustering because of strong linkage in the cohort. Among 300 to 500 genotyped donors of the cohort, an average of roughly 230,000 unique TCR beta nucleotide sequences was sequenced per donor, of which about 18% were non-productive. General conclusions and limits of the study: A later analysis found that most CMV-associated TCR beta chains appeared HLA-restricted, with HLA associations seemingly driven largely by CMV exposure. When HLA alleles, especially DR and DQ, strongly co-occurred, TCR associations were difficult to assign to individual alleles. A later genetic analysis associated a missense DCLRE1C variant with V-gene and J-gene trimming of TCR beta chains, and an independent cohort replicated the association. Linkage disequilibrium might explain the correlated functional status among segregating V segments, but an unknown experimental factor could not be excluded. Only TCR beta chains were sequenced in this cohort, and the absence of alpha or paired-chain data limited detectable features. In an earlier analysis of some 540 of the donors, most TCR beta V segments appeared in productive rearrangements about 87% or about 30% of the time, broadly matching IMGT annotations. HLA typing was unavailable for some donors at each locus, so association tests used only the typed subset. A further reported finding was that TCR beta sequences accurately predicted the HLA-A and HLA-B alleles for most subjects in the first cohort. A later genetic analysis reported fewer N-insertions in productive TCRs among donors in an Asian-associated ancestry cluster than the roughly 670-donor mean. A later analysis reported that several top co-occurrence clusters appeared linked to parvovirus B19, influenza, CMV and Epstein-Barr virus. Sequencing depth was assumed to be roughly uniform across donors in the presence/absence analyses, though that assumption may not hold. A cluster of highly shared sequence variants was judged likely to represent a technical artifact of the sequencing pipeline. In a later analysis, HLA-associated TCR beta chains were found to be more clonally expanded and to have lower generation probabilities than equally common non-associated chains. In the study, about 150 TCR beta chains were listed as associated with cytomegalovirus. Most TCR sequences were observed very rarely across donors, whereas some public TCRs were present in many individuals. Some IMGT-functional V segments, including TRBV6-2 and TRBV6-3, could not be distinguished by the 87-base-pair reads and were therefore excluded. In vitro tests confirmed that a few of the cytomegalovirus-associated TCR beta chains recognize cytomegalovirus antigens. It was suggested by the authors that the approach could potentially be generalized to other disease states and immunological phenotypes. Because counts were too low, roughly 18 rarely observed V segments, including chromosome 9 orphons, were left out of the earlier analysis of about 620 of the donors. The only immune exposure information available for the cohort was CMV serostatus. Cytomegalovirus status was reported to be diagnosed by the classifier with high specificity and sensitivity in both the original and validation cohorts. A later analysis found that TCR association rates varied across HLA loci, with DRB1 alleles showing the most associated TCRs and HLA-C alleles the fewest. At a false discovery rate of 0.05, a later analysis linked about 17,000 TCR beta sequences to specific HLA alleles.

The CDR3 numbers 12 residues from cysteine through phenylalanine. The entry retains the CDR3 DNA only, 36 bases that are in frame from base 1. CDR1 and CDR2 were assigned from the germline V gene as WSHSY and SAAADI. At the junction V is shortened by 8 bases and J by 2 bases, with 9 bases in between. Notes on this clone: The antigen this receptor binds is unknown. No quality values exist for individual bases; no much larger clone is one base distant.

The cohort consisted of fewer than 700 healthy bone marrow donors. At the time of sampling, every cohort member was nominally healthy, though immune exposures that went unrecorded were likely present. The donor was CMV seropositive and was included in the group of around 300 seropositive cohort members. Every donor gave a peripheral blood sample, and the peripheral blood mononuclear cells from that sample were used for TCR beta sequencing. The Qiagen DNeasy Blood Extraction Kit was used to extract genomic DNA from the blood cell samples. Library creation used the immunoSEQ multiplex PCR assay. For the multiplex PCR, a mixture combining 60 forward primers for TCR Vbeta segments and 13 reverse primers for TCR Jbeta segments was used. A multiplex PCR assay on genomic DNA amplified the CDR3 region of rearranged TCR beta genes. The Illumina HiSeq System was used to sequence the amplified TCR beta libraries as 87-base-pair reads. The authors processed their data as follows. A later analysis counted some 80 million unique TCR beta chains across the 666 repertoires, and 10 million to 12 million of these chains were shared by at least two donors. Raw reads were error-corrected and collapsed into unique sequences with a nearest-neighbor algorithm that merged closely related sequences to remove PCR and sequencing errors. V, D and J gene segments were assigned by aligning CDR3 sequences to IMGT reference sequences. For a sequence to be retained, a match of at least six nucleotides was required to both a V gene segment and a J gene segment. Rearrangements were called productive when the CDR3 lacked stop codons and stayed in frame with V and J; all others were non-productive. CDR3 was defined according to IMGT convention as the region running from the second conserved V-encoded cysteine to the conserved J-encoded phenylalanine. Sequences without an unambiguous match to a single V gene segment were excluded from the earlier analysis of 587 of the donors. In an earlier analysis of roughly 500 of the donors, V segments were called functional above 56.7% productive rearrangements and were called segregating when the between-donor standard deviation exceeded 5%. A statistical classification framework was built for diagnosing cytomegalovirus status from the catalog of TCR beta chain sequences. In a later analysis, V and J genes were assigned by comparing TCR nucleotide sequences against IMGT/GENE-DB human TR gene sequences. Using the TCRdist pipeline, a later analysis assigned CDR3 sequences along with most-parsimonious VDJ recombination scenarios. In a later analysis, each TCR beta chain was defined by its CDR3 amino acid sequence together with its V-gene family, and reads without a unique V-gene family were excluded. As a way to deal with suspected cross-contamination and a sequencing artifact, a later analysis dropped approximately 590 nucleotide sequences that were highly shared and had low generation probability. In a later analysis, a clonal expansion index for each public chain was calculated from normalized within-repertoire ranks of inferred template counts. A later analysis computed generation probabilities with a VDJ recombination model fitted to out-of-frame rearrangements, and checked the results against IGoR. A later analysis scored TCR-TCR, TCR-HLA and TCR-CMV co-occurrence with hypergeometric tests, applying a repertoire-size bias correction to TCR pairs. False discovery rates were estimated in a later analysis by permuting HLA or CMV assignments 20 times. A later analysis grouped co-occurring TCRs with DBSCAN, adding TCRdist sequence similarity when clustering within HLA-allele-positive subsets. Co-occurrence clustering excluded repertoires with fewer than 30,000 or more than 120,000 public chains, plus five with anomalous nucleotide sharing. The table was pulled from immuneACCESS by TCRdb, which kept in-frame rearrangements only. Such tables lose some clones; where checked, under half of the loss comes from unresolved V genes, and the rest has no known cause. V, J and clone size reflect that table, while D and trimming were determined from the DNA. Present in this sample are some 200,000 clones, 65% to 90% of which were seen just once. 6.3% of the sample is in the top ten clones.

Recombination linked TRBV10-2 to TRBJ1-2; the D gene lacks a confident call. The clonotype originates from a man aged 35-49 years in good health and CMV-seropositive. The sample consisted of PBMCs. The CDR3: CASSGKNYGYTF. The DNA sequence is given as TGCGCCAGCTCGGGAAAGAACTATGGCTACACCTTC.